A single TCR beta chain is shown here with its context. Its target is unknown. The length of the CDR3 is 14 residues. The germline V and J ends were trimmed by 6 bases and 0 bases, with 9 bases remaining between them. Germline CDR1 MNHEY, CDR2 SVGEGT. These data are taken from a study of T cell responses to AZD1222 COVID-19 vaccine. The data were produced by immunoSEQ multiplex PCR, yet TCRdb's version contains in-frame clones alone and is incomplete. The data show roughly 200,000 clones, 88% seen once. Study outcomes and limitations: Spike-specific TCR breadth and depth grew following two AZD1222 doses.

The source is an adult in good health. This material consisted of peripheral blood, taken on day 0 of AZD1222 vaccination. The chain has TRBV6-2 or TRBV6-3 and TRBJ1-3; D not resolved. CDR3 loop: CASSSVVSGNTIYF. The CDR3, as DNA: TGTGCCAGCAGCTCAGTCGTCTCTGGAAACACCATATATTTT.